The source of this T cell receptor beta chain is a study of blood T cell repertoires in COVID-19. Study overall: The United States, Italy and Spain provided the acute and convalescent COVID-19 samples. PBMCs, B-cell-depleted T cells, or T cells provided the cDNA or gDNA that made up the material.

CDR1 is SGHRS and CDR2 is YFSETQ in the germline V gene. This CDR3 is built from 14 residues. The V end was cut by 1 base, the J end by 3 bases, with 10 bases between. In the source study's methods: Estimation of nucleated cell counts was performed using reference gene primer amplification. The table came from immunoSEQ multiplex PCR; TCRdb's copy has only in-frame clones and leaves some out. The DNA was the basis for D and trimming; V, J and clone size are from that table. The sample has around 150,000 clones; 90% are singletons. This TCR derives from a man aged 55 to 69 with active or convalescent COVID-19. Sample: peripheral blood. V is TRBV5-1 and J is TRBJ1-1; a weak D match, TRBD1 (5 bases). CDR3 loop: CASSLTGQDTEAFF. The CDR3 bases are TGCGCCAGCAGCTTGACAGGCCAGGACACTGAAGCTTTCTTT.